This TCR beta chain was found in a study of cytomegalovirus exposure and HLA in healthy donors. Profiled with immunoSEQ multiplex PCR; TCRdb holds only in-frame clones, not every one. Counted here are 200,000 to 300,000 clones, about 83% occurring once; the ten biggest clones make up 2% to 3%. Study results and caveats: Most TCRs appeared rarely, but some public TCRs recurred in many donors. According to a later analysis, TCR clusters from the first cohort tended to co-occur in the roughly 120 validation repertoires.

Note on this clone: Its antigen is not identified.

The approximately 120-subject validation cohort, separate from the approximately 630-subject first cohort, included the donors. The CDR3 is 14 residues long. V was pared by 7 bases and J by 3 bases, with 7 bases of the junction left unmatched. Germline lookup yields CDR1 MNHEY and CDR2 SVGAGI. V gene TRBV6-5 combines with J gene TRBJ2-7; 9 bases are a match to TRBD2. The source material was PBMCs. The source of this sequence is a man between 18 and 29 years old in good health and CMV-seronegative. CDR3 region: CASKSGGRGYEQYF. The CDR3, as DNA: TGTGCCAGCAAATCGGGCGGGAGGGGCTACGAGCAGTACTTC.